These 6 T cell receptor beta chains originate from one sample sequenced in a study of cytomegalovirus exposure and HLA in healthy donors. Vbeta (60) and Jbeta (13) primers were used in the PCR. TCRdb's copy holds only in-frame clones and misses some; the assay was immunoSEQ multiplex PCR. The table records more than 95,000 clones, over 9.5% of them present only once. Material: PBMCs. The receptors were gathered from a man in his forties in good health and CMV-seropositive.

Only a few counts were recorded for this clone. The chain employs TRBV28 and TRBJ1-2; D may be TRBD1 (6 bases). The CDR3 spans 14 residues. Per germline, CDR1 MDHEN and CDR2 SYDVKM. Trimming removed 4 bases at V and 4 bases at J, with 13 bases between. The DNA of the CDR3 is TGTGCCAGCAGTTCGCAACAGGGAGTCTATGGCTACACCTTC. Translating it yields CASSSQQGVYGYTF.

The chain is built from TRBV10-3 and TRBJ1-5; 9 bases map to TRBD1. Germline CDR1 reads ENHRY; CDR2 reads SYGVKD. The CDR3 spans 15 residues. V gave up 7 bases and J gave up 0 bases; unmatched junction bases: 4. The CDR3 DNA is TGTGCCATCAACCGACAGGGGGATAGCAATCAGCCCCAGCATTTT. It translates to CAINRQGDSNQPQHF.

This chain joins TRBV27 and TRBJ2-7; 10 bases agree with TRBD1. This CDR3 has 13 residues. With V trimmed by 3 bases and J by 5 bases, 1 base remained unmatched. CDR1 is MNHEY, CDR2 SMNVEV, per germline (reference sequence). The CDR3 nucleotides read TGTGCCAGCAGTTTGGACAGGGGGGACGAGCAGTACTTC. Its translation: CASSLDRGDEQYF.

This clone has more than one count but fewer than ten. It is unclear where the CDR3 begins or ends on the DNA, so no DNA is shown, and the CDR3 is as TCRdb lists it. The chain links TRBV10-3 to TRBJ1-4; the table names TRBD1, a call not compared with the DNA. Per the germline V gene, CDR1 is ENHRY and CDR2 is SYGVKD. The CDR3 is 21 amino acids long, termini counted. The chain's CDR3 is CAISEPVRQNRAWDKVKNCFF.

This clone was detected a few times. This chain uses TRBV25-1 with TRBJ1-2; weak D call: TRBD1 (6 bases). The length of the CDR3 is 15 residues. From germline, CDR1 is MGHDK and CDR2 SYGVNS. Trimming took off 3 bases at V and 6 bases at J, with 17 bases between the two ends. The CDR3, as DNA: TGTGCCAGCAGTGAGGGACAAGTCGGGAGGGATGGCTACACCTTC. Translating it yields CASSEGQVGRDGYTF.

This clone showed up just a few times. V usage is TRBV11-2 and J usage is TRBJ1-5; a weak D match, TRBD1 (5 bases). Trimming removed 5 bases from V and 0 bases from J, with 14 bases in between. Germline V gene sequence: CDR1 SGHAT, CDR2 FQNNGV. The length of the CDR3 is 16 residues. The CDR3 sequence: CASSPGGGYSNQPQHF. The CDR3 nucleotides read TGTGCCAGCAGCCCTGGGGGGGGGTATAGCAATCAGCCCCAGCATTTT.